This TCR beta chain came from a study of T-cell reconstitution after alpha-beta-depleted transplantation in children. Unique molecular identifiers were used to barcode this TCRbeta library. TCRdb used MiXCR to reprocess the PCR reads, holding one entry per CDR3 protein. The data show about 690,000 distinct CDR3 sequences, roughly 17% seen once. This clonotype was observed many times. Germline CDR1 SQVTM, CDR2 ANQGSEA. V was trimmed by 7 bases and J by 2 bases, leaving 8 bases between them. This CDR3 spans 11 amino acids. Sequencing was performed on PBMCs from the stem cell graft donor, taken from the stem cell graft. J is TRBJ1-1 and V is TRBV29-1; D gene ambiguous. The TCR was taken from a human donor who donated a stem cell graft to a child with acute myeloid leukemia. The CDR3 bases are TGCAGCGGGCTGGACAACACTGAAGCTTTCTTT. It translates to CSGLDNTEAFF.